This T cell receptor beta chain stems from a study of breast tumors, draining lymph nodes, adjacent tissues. Whole-study findings and limits: The data were judged consistent with most tumor T cells coming from lymph node and expanding in tumor. Tumor T cell lymph node origin was a supported hypothesis, not proven.

In the case of this clonotype: The antigen is unknown.

TCRdb fed the multiplex PCR reads into MiXCR, producing one record per CDR3 protein. The profile shows around 150,000 distinct CDR3 sequences, 20% to 25% of them singletons. Breast cancer patients provided tissue from their axillary draining lymph nodes. Trimming cost V 2 bases and J 1 base, with 8 bases left between them. The CDR3 runs to 14 residues. CDR1 is MNHEY, CDR2 SMNVEV, per germline (reference sequence). This sequence joins TRBV27 and TRBJ2-5, with a possible D match to TRBD1 (5 bases). Sequenced input: axillary lymph node tissue. The receptor was isolated from a female donor with breast cancer. Some clones in this sample may be carry-over from other donors' samples. This chain's CDR3 is CASSLRTSQETQYF. In DNA, the CDR3 is TGTGCCAGCAGTTTAAGGACAAGCCAAGAGACCCAGTACTTC.